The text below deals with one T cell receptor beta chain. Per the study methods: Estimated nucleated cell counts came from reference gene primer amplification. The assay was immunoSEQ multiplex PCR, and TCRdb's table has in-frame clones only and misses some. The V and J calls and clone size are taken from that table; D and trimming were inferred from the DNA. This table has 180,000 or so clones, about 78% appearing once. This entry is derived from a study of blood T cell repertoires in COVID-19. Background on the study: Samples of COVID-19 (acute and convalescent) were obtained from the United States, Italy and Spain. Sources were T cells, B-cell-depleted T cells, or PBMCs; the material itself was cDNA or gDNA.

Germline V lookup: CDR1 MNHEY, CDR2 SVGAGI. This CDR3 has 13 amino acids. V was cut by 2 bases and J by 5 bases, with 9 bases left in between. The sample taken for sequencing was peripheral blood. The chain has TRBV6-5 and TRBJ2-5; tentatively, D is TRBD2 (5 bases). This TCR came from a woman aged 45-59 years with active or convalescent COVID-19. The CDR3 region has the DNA TGTGCCAGCAGTTACGGGAGTGGGGAGACCCAGTACTTC. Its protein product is CASSYGSGETQYF.